The rows below give T cell receptor beta chains drawn from one sample of a study of T cell responses to AZD1222 COVID-19 vaccine. Assay: immunoSEQ multiplex PCR; the TCRdb copy retains only in-frame clones and omits some. The repertoire consists of roughly 120,000 clones, with 75% to 90% occurring once and the leading ten covering 9.4%. The sample was peripheral blood, taken on day 0 of AZD1222 vaccination. The receptors here all came from an adult in good health. Both conserved end residues are trimmed from each CDR3.

j_gene: TRBJ1-6; v_gene: TRBV5-1; CDR3aa: ASSLERFYNSPLH
j_gene: TRBJ2-2; v_gene: TRBV7-6; CDR3aa: ASSPFEGRTGELF
j_gene: TRBJ2-3; v_gene: TRBV29-1; CDR3aa: SVGQSKRDTQY
j_gene: TRBJ1-1; v_gene: TRBV5-5; CDR3aa: ASSPRLPEGNTEAF
j_gene: TRBJ2-7; v_gene: TRBV24-1; CDR3aa: ATSEGRNYEQY
j_gene: TRBJ2-4; v_gene: TRBV19; CDR3aa: ASSSTGGKNIQY
j_gene: TRBJ2-7; v_gene: TRBV30; CDR3aa: AWSPGLAPYEQY
j_gene: TRBJ2-7; v_gene: TRBV4-3; CDR3aa: ASSPSDGRPTYEQY
j_gene: TRBJ2-1; v_gene: TRBV19; CDR3aa: ASIRGRASGDNEQF
j_gene: TRBJ2-7; v_gene: TRBV19; CDR3aa: ASSIAAGAREQY
j_gene: TRBJ2-7; v_gene: TRBV6-4; CDR3aa: ASPRALYEQY
j_gene: TRBJ1-2; v_gene: TRBV6-5; CDR3aa: ASSFSGQRYYT
j_gene: TRBJ2-5; v_gene: TRBV10-3; CDR3aa: ATGASGGTSSTETQY
j_gene: TRBJ2-1; v_gene: TRBV11-3; CDR3aa: ASSLDLSGGYNEQF
j_gene: TRBJ2-3; v_gene: TRBV11-1; CDR3aa: ASTLTGLAGARWD
j_gene: TRBJ2-1; v_gene: TRBV5-6; CDR3aa: ASSTLAALAGEQF
j_gene: TRBJ2-7; v_gene: TRBV29-1; CDR3aa: SVGASTYEQY
j_gene: TRBJ1-2; v_gene: TRBV28; CDR3aa: ASISRSNYGYT
j_gene: TRBJ2-7; v_gene: TRBV27; CDR3aa: ASSFRSYGEGVTYEQY
j_gene: TRBJ2-7; v_gene: TRBV24-1; CDR3aa: ATTGREAEQY
j_gene: TRBJ1-4; v_gene: TRBV28; CDR3aa: ASTPRDPEKLF
j_gene: TRBJ2-1; v_gene: TRBV2; CDR3aa: ASAGTGF
j_gene: TRBJ2-7; v_gene: TRBV10-3; CDR3aa: AISRTGGYEQY
j_gene: TRBJ2-3; v_gene: TRBV2; CDR3aa: ASRPQGAVSTDTQY
j_gene: TRBJ2-1; v_gene: TRBV30; CDR3aa: AWSVQGGPSEQF
j_gene: TRBJ2-7; v_gene: TRBV21-1; CDR3aa: ASSTERQVQGQY
j_gene: TRBJ1-5; v_gene: TRBV6-1; CDR3aa: ASSELGSNQPQH
j_gene: TRBJ2-1; v_gene: TRBV28; CDR3aa: ASSLISGGHNEQF
j_gene: TRBJ1-3; v_gene: TRBV27; CDR3aa: ASGAFGSGNTIY
j_gene: TRBJ2-3; v_gene: TRBV11-3; CDR3aa: ASSSATSGMAWGTQY
j_gene: TRBJ1-2; v_gene: TRBV2; CDR3aa: ASSPSQGARNGYT
j_gene: TRBJ1-4; v_gene: TRBV30; CDR3aa: AWRQVYREKLF
j_gene: TRBJ2-5; v_gene: TRBV6-5; CDR3aa: ASSWEETQY
j_gene: TRBJ2-3; v_gene: TRBV28; CDR3aa: ASSFPRDRPTDTQY
j_gene: TRBJ1-1; v_gene: TRBV4-3; CDR3aa: ASSQAAVMNTEAF
j_gene: TRBJ1-2; v_gene: TRBV19; CDR3aa: ASSIDRTNYGYT
j_gene: TRBJ2-1; v_gene: TRBV30; CDR3aa: AWTSGAYNEQF
j_gene: TRBJ2-7; v_gene: TRBV7-6; CDR3aa: ASSLRGNEQY
j_gene: TRBJ2-7; v_gene: TRBV28; CDR3aa: ASQRESYEQY
j_gene: TRBJ2-6; v_gene: TRBV18; CDR3aa: ASPPVGGISGANVLT
j_gene: TRBJ2-7; v_gene: TRBV5-1; CDR3aa: ASSLLSDTFYEQY
j_gene: TRBJ1-2; v_gene: TRBV6-6; CDR3aa: ASGSSNYGYT
j_gene: TRBJ2-1; v_gene: TRBV11-3; CDR3aa: ASSLGDYNEQF
j_gene: TRBJ2-3; v_gene: TRBV9; CDR3aa: ASSVSGGGY
j_gene: TRBJ2-5; v_gene: TRBV19; CDR3aa: ASSTLATVNQETQY
j_gene: TRBJ2-3; v_gene: TRBV18; CDR3aa: ASSLRSGGATDTQY
j_gene: TRBJ2-3; v_gene: TRBV27; CDR3aa: ASSLSRVNADTQY
j_gene: TRBJ1-4; v_gene: TRBV5-1; CDR3aa: ASSRATNEKLF
j_gene: TRBJ1-1; v_gene: TRBV18; CDR3aa: ASSPSDSEAF
j_gene: TRBJ1-2; v_gene: TRBV19; CDR3aa: ASSIDRNYGYT
j_gene: TRBJ1-2; v_gene: TRBV6-5; CDR3aa: ASMGNDYGYT
j_gene: TRBJ2-3; v_gene: TRBV2; CDR3aa: ASSEAVLTDTQY
j_gene: TRBJ2-3; v_gene: TRBV5-1; CDR3aa: ASSLSGGGTDTQY
j_gene: TRBJ1-2; v_gene: TRBV21-1; CDR3aa: ASSKGNGPIGPYGYT
j_gene: TRBJ2-5; v_gene: TRBV4-2; CDR3aa: ASSQALRTSGAGAQETQY
j_gene: TRBJ1-2; v_gene: TRBV5-1; CDR3aa: ASSLESPRYYGYT
j_gene: TRBJ2-1; v_gene: TRBV27; CDR3aa: ASSRGTTSNEQF
j_gene: TRBJ1-2; v_gene: TRBV2; CDR3aa: ATWQGVDYGYT
j_gene: TRBJ2-3; v_gene: TRBV7-8; CDR3aa: ASSLARSTDTQY
j_gene: TRBJ1-1; v_gene: TRBV24-1; CDR3aa: ATSEGKDTEAF